A single sample gave rise to the 3 T cell receptor beta chains below, sequenced in a study of blood T cell repertoires in COVID-19. Assay used: immunoSEQ multiplex PCR; TCRdb lists only in-frame clones, some missing. This sample has 200,000 to 250,000 clones, with approximately 86% found just once. The sequenced material came from peripheral blood. These TCRs come from a woman in her 70s with active or convalescent COVID-19.

The gene calls are TRBV2 and TRBJ2-1; TRBD1 matches 7 bases. Per germline, CDR1 SNHLY and CDR2 FYNNEI. The junction had 7 bases not matched to a gene; V was cut back by 7 bases and J by 1 base. The CDR3 length is 15 residues. The CDR3 protein is CASTSRQGSYNEQFF. CDR3 sequence (DNA): TGTGCCAGCACGTCGAGACAGGGTTCCTACAATGAGCAGTTCTTC.

The rearrangement joins TRBV2 to TRBJ2-7, with 9 nucleotides matching TRBD1. CDR1 and CDR2 (germline): SNHLY, FYNNEI. After removal of 7 bases from V and 3 bases from J, the junction contained 1 base not matched to a gene. The CDR3 length is 12 residues. CDR3 sequence (DNA): TGTGCCAGCAAGGGACAGGGCTACGAGCAGTACTTC. Translated: CASKGQGYEQYF.

The V gene is TRBV5-1, the J gene TRBJ2-7; D uncertain. The germline CDR1 and CDR2 sequences are SGHRS and YFSETQ. This CDR3 has 12 amino acids. The ends were cut back, 1 base at V and 5 bases at J, with 7 bases in the middle. CDR3 region: CASSLSFHEQYF. The CDR3 region has the DNA TGCGCCAGCAGCTTGTCTTTCCACGAGCAGTACTTC.